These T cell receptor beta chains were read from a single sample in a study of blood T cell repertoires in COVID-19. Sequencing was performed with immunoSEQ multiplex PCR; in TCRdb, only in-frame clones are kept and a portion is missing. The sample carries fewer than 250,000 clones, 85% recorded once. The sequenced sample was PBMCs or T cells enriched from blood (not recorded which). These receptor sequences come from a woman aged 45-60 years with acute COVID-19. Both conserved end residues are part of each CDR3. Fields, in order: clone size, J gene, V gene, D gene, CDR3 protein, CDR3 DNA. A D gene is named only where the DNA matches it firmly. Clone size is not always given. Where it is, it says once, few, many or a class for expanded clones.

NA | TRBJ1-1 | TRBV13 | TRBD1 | CASSSGTGGWPNMNTEAFF | TGTGCCAGCAGCTCCGGGACAGGGGGCTGGCCCAACATGAACACTGAAGCTTTCTTT
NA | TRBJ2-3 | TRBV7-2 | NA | CASSSTIADTQYF | TGTGCCAGCAGCTCCACCATAGCAGATACGCAGTATTTT
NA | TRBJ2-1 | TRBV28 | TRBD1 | CASSSGQGFYEQFF | TGTGCCAGCAGTTCAGGACAGGGTTTCTATGAGCAGTTCTTC
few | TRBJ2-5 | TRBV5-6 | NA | CASSAKGPSYQETQYF | TGTGCCAGCAGCGCCAAGGGGCCCTCGTACCAAGAGACCCAGTACTTC
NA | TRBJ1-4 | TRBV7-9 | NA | CASSTRRGSNEKLFF | TGTGCCAGCAGTACCCGGAGAGGCAGTAATGAAAAACTGTTTTTT
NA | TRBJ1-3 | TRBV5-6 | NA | CASSLIGSGNTIYF | TGTGCCAGCAGCTTGATCGGGTCTGGAAACACCATATATTTT
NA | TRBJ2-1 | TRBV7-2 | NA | CASSSPRASVQFF | TGTGCCAGCAGCTCACCGAGGGCCAGCGTGCAGTTCTTC
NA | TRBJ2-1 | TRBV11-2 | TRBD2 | CASSPGLAGGPNNEQFF | TGTGCCAGCAGCCCGGGACTAGCGGGGGGCCCGAACAATGAGCAGTTCTTC
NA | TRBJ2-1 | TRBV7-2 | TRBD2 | CATGTSGGAYEQFF | TGTGCCACAGGGACTAGCGGGGGGGCCTATGAGCAGTTCTTC
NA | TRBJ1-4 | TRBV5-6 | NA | CASSFISQGRGEKLFF | TGTGCCAGCAGCTTTATCTCACAGGGAAGAGGTGAAAAACTGTTTTTT
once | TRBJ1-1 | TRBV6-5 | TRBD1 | CASSYGDSLNTEAFF | TGTGCCAGCAGTTACGGGGACAGTCTGAACACTGAAGCTTTCTTT
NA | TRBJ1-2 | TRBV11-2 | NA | CASSATPGVSNYGYTF | TGTGCCAGCAGCGCAACTCCGGGGGTATCTAACTATGGCTACACCTTC
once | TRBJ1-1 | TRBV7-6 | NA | CASSLSMNTEAFF | TGTGCCAGCAGCTTATCCATGAACACTGAAGCTTTCTTT
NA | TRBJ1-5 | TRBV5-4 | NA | CASSQQGGNQPQHF | TGTGCCAGCAGCCAACAGGGTGGCAATCAGCCCCAGCATTTT
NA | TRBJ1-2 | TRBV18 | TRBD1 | CASSPTGTGGPYGYTF | TGTGCCAGCTCACCAACCGGGACAGGCGGTCCCTATGGCTACACCTTC
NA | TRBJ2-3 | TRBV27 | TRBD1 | CASSLSTGGDTQYF | TGTGCCAGCAGTTTATCGACAGGGGGAGATACGCAGTATTTT
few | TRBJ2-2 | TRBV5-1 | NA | CASSLASGANTGELFF | TGCGCCAGCAGCTTGGCCTCGGGGGCGAACACCGGGGAGCTGTTTTTT
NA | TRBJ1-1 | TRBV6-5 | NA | CASSYSVTGNTEAFF | TGTGCCAGCAGTTACTCAGTGACAGGTAACACTGAAGCTTTCTTT
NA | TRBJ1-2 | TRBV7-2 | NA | CASSLVLGGAVDGYTF | TGTGCCAGCAGCTTAGTCCTCGGCGGCGCGGTTGATGGCTACACCTTC
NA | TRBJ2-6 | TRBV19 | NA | CASSPQGGGANVLTF | TGTGCCAGTAGCCCACAGGGTGGTGGGGCCAACGTCCTGACTTTC
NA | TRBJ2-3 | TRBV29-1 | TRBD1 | CSVRGDRLSTDTQYF | TGCAGCGTTCGTGGGGACAGGCTTAGCACAGATACGCAGTATTTT
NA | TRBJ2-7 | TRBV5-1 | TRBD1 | CASSLVQGESYEQYF | TGCGCCAGCAGCTTGGTTCAGGGGGAATCCTACGAGCAGTACTTC
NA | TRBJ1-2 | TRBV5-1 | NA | CASSLATPEDYGYTF | TGCGCCAGCAGCTTGGCCACACCAGAAGACTATGGCTACACCTTC
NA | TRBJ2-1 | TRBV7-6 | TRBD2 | CASSGGKRGSSYNEQFF | TGTGCCAGCAGCGGGGGGAAGCGGGGGTCGTCCTACAATGAGCAGTTCTTC
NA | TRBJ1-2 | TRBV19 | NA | CASRATAGDNYGYTF | TGTGCCAGTAGGGCGACGGCAGGTGATAACTATGGCTACACCTTC
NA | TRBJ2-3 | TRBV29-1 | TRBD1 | CSVNPGQAGDTQYF | TGCAGCGTAAACCCGGGACAGGCCGGGGATACGCAGTATTTT
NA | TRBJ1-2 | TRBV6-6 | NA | CASSYRARGRSYGYTF | TGTGCCAGCAGTTACCGAGCTCGTGGGCGTTCCTATGGCTACACCTTC
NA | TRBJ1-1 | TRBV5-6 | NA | CASSSGGGPKAFF | TGTGCCAGCAGCTCGGGAGGGGGACCTAAAGCTTTCTTT
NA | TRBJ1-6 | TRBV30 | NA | CAMEGSYNSPLHF | TGTGCCATGGAGGGCTCCTATAATTCACCCCTCCACTTT
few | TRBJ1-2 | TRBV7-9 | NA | CASSLGLDYGYTF | TGTGCCAGCAGCTTAGGTTTAGACTATGGCTACACCTTC
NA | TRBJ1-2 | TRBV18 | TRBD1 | CASSPSRGNYGYTF | TGTGCCAGCTCACCCTCCAGGGGGAACTATGGCTACACCTTC
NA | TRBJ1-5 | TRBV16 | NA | CASTGKRGFNQPQHF | TGTGCCAGCACCGGAAAAAGGGGTTTCAATCAGCCCCAGCATTTT
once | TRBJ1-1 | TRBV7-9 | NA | CASRGQLNTEAFF | TGTGCCAGCCGAGGACAGCTGAACACTGAAGCTTTCTTT
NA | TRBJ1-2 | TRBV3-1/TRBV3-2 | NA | CASSQDPGADYGYTF | TGTGCCAGCAGCCAAGATCCAGGGGCCGACTATGGCTACACCTTC
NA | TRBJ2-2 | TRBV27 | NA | CASSLTRVGGELFF | TGTGCCAGCAGTTTAACCAGGGTCGGCGGGGAGCTGTTTTTT
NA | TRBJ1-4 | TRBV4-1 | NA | CASSHGTTNEKLFF | TGCGCCAGCAGCCACGGGACAACTAATGAAAAACTGTTTTTT
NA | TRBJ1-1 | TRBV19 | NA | CASSTGTINTEAFF | TGTGCCAGTAGTACAGGGACAATAAACACTGAAGCTTTCTTT
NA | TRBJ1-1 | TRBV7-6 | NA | CASSLARQSSEAFF | TGTGCCAGCAGCTTAGCGCGACAGTCGTCTGAAGCTTTCTTT
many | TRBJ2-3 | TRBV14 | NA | CASSPRGYTQYF | TGTGCCAGCAGTCCTAGGGGTTATACGCAGTATTTT
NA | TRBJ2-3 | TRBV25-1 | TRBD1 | CASSGTGLLDTQYF | TGTGCCAGCAGCGGGACAGGGCTTTTGGATACGCAGTATTTT